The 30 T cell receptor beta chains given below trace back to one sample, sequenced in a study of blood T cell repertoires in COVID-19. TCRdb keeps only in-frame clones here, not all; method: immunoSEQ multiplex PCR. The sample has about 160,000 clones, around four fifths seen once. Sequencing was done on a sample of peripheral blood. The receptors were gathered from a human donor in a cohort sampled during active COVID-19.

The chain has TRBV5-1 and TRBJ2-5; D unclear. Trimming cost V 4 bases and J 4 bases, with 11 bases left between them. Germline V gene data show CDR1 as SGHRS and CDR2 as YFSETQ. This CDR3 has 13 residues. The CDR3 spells CASSLLPGETQYF. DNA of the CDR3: TGCGCCAGCAGCCTCTTGCCCGGAGAGACCCAGTACTTC.

The CDR3 DNA is TGTGCCTGGAGTGTTGTCAAGAACACTGAAGCTTTCTTT. Translation: CAWSVVKNTEAFF. The chain combines TRBV30 with TRBJ1-1; D is uncertain. Germline CDR1 is GTSNPN and CDR2 is SVGIG (reference sequence). This CDR3 is 13 amino acids long. V lost 0 bases and J lost 1, with 6 bases in between.

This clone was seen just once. The CDR3 here is CATSRDLGSSNSPLHF. The CDR3 region has the DNA TGTGCCACCAGCAGAGATCTAGGTTCGAGCAATTCACCCCTCCACTTT. The rearrangement uses TRBV15 and TRBJ1-6; D uncertain. CDR1 is LNHNV, CDR2 YYDKDF, per germline (reference sequence). The V end lost 0 bases, the J end lost 7 bases, and 13 bases lay between the germline ends. This CDR3 contains 16 residues.

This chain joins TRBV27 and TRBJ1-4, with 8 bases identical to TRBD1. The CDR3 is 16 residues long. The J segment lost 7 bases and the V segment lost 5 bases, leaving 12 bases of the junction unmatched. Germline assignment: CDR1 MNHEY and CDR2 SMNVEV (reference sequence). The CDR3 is CASSLQGGQAGEKLFF. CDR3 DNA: TGTGCCAGCAGTCTACAAGGGGGACAGGCTGGTGAAAAACTGTTTTTT.

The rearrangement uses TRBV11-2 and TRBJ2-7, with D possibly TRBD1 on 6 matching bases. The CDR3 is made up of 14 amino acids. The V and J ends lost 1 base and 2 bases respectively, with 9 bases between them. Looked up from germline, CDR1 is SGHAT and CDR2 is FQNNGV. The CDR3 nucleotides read TGTGCCAGCAGCTTAGGCAGGGGCACCTACGAGCAGTACTTC. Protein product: CASSLGRGTYEQYF.

This CDR3 is CASSPLGGRLREQYF. In DNA form, the CDR3 reads TGTGCCAGCTCCCCGCTTGGCGGGAGATTGAGGGAGCAGTACTTC. This chain joins TRBV18 and TRBJ2-7; 7 bases match TRBD2. This CDR3 is built from 15 residues. Germline V gene data show CDR1 as KGHSH and CDR2 as LQKENI. J was trimmed by 7 bases and V by 6 bases; bases with no gene match: 15.

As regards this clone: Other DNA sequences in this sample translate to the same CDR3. The CDR3 loop reads CASGRQANEKLFF. The CDR3 DNA follows: TGTGCCAGCGGAAGACAGGCAAATGAAAAACTGTTTTTT. The chain has TRBV6-5 and TRBJ1-4, with D tentatively TRBD1 (6 bases). There are 13 residues in the CDR3. The germline gives CDR1 MNHEY, CDR2 SVGAGI. With 8 bases removed from V and 5 bases from J, the gap between germline ends came to 12 bases.

The CDR3, as DNA: TGTGCCAGTAGTATAGGAGGGGGGGCCCATGAGCAGTTCTTC. This gives the protein CASSIGGGAHEQFF. The J gene is TRBJ2-1, the V gene TRBV19; maybe TRBD2 (7 bases). Germline V gives CDR1 LNHDA, CDR2 SQIVND (reference sequence). V was shortened by 1 base and J by 8 bases, with 12 bases between the two germline ends. The CDR3 is 14 residues long.

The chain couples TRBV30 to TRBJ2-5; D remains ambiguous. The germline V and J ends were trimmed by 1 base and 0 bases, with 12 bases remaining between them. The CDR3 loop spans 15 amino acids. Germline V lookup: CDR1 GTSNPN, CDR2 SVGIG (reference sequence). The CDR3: CAWSGLADYQETQYF. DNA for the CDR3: TGTGCCTGGAGTGGGTTGGCAGACTACCAAGAGACCCAGTACTTC.

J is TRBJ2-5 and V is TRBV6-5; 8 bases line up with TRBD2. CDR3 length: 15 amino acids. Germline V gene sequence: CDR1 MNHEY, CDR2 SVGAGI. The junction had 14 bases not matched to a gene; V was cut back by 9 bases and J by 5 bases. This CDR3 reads CASYWGTSVLETQYF. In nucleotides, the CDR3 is TGTGCCAGTTATTGGGGGACTAGTGTTCTGGAGACCCAGTACTTC.

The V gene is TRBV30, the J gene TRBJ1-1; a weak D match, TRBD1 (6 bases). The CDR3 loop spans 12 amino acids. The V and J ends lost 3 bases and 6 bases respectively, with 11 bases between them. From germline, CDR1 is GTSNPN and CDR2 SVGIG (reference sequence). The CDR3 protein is CAWRGGRAEAFF. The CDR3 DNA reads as TGTGCCTGGAGGGGGGGGCGCGCTGAAGCTTTCTTT.

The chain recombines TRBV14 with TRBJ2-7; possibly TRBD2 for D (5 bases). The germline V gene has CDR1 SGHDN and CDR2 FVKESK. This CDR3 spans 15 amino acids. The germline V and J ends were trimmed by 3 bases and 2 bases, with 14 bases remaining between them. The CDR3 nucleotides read TGTGCCAGCAGCCACAGAGGGAGCCATACCTACGAGCAGTACTTC. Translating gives CASSHRGSHTYEQYF.

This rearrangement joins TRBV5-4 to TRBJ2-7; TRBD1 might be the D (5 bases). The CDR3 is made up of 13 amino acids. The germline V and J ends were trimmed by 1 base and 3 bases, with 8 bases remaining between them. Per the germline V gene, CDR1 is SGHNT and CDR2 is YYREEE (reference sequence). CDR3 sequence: CASSLSGIYEQYF. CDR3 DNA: TGTGCCAGCAGCTTGTCAGGGATCTACGAGCAGTACTTC.

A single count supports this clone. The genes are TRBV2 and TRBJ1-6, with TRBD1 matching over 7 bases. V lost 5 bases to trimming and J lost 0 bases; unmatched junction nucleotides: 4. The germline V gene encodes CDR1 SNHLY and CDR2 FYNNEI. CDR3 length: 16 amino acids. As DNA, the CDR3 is TGTGCCAGCAGTAAACAGGGGAGCTCCTATAATTCACCCCTCCACTTT. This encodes CASSKQGSSYNSPLHF.

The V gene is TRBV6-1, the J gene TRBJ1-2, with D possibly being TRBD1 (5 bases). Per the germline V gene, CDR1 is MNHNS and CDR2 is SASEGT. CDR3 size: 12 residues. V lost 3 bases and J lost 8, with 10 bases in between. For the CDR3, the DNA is TGTGCCAGCAGTGATTCGACAGAAGGCTACACCTTC. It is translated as CASSDSTEGYTF.

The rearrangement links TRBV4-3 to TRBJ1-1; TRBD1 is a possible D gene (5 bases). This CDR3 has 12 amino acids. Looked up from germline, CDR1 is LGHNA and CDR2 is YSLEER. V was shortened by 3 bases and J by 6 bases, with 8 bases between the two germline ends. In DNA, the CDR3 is TGCGCCAGCAGCCATCGACAGTCTGAAGCTTTCTTT. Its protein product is CASSHRQSEAFF.

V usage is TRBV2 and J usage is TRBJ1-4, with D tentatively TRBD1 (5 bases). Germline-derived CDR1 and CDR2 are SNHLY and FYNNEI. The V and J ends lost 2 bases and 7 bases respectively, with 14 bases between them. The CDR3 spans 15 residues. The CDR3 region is CASSENGGWGEKLFF. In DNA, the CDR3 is TGTGCCAGCAGTGAAAATGGGGGGTGGGGTGAAAAACTGTTTTTT.

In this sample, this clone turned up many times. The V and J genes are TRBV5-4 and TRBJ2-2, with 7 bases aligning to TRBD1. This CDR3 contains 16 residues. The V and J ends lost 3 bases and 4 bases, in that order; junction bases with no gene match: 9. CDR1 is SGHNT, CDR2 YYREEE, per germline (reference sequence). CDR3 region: CASSSTGNLGTGELFF. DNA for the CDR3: TGTGCCAGCAGCTCGACAGGGAATTTGGGCACCGGGGAGCTGTTTTTT.

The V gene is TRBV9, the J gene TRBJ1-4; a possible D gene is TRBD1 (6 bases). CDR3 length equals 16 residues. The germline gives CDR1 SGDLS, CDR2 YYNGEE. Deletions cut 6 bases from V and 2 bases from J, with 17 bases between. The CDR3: CASTPGVSPTNEKLFF. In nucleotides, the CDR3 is TGTGCCAGCACCCCAGGGGTGTCCCCTACTAATGAAAAACTGTTTTTT.

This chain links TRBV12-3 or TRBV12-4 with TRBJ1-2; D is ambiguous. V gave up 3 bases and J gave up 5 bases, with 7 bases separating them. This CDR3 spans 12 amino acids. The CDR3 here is CASSFERYGYTF. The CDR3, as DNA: TGTGCCAGCAGTTTTGAGCGGTATGGCTACACCTTC.

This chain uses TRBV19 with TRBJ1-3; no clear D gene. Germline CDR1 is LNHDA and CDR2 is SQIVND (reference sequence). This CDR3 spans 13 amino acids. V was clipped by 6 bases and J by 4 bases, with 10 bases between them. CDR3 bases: TGTGCCAGTAGCCCTTTTGCGGGAAACACCATATATTTT. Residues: CASSPFAGNTIYF. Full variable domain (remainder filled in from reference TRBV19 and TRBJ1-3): DGGITQSPKYLFRKEGQNVTLSCEQNLNHDAMYWYRQDPGQGLRLIYYSQIVNDFQKGDIAEGYSVSREKKESFPLTVTSAQKNPTAFYLCASSPFAGNTIYFGEGSWLTVV.

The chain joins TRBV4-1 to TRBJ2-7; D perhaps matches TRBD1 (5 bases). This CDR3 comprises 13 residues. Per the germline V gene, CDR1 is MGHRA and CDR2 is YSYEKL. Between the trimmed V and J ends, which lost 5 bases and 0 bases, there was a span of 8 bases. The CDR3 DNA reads TGCGCCAGCAGCGAAGGACACTCCTACGAGCAGTACTTC. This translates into CASSEGHSYEQYF.

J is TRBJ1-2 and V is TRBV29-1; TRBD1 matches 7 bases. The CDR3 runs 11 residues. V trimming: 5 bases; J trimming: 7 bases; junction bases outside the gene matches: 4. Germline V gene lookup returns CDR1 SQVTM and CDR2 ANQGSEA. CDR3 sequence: CSVNSGGGYTF. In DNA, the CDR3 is TGCAGCGTTAATTCAGGGGGTGGCTACACCTTC.

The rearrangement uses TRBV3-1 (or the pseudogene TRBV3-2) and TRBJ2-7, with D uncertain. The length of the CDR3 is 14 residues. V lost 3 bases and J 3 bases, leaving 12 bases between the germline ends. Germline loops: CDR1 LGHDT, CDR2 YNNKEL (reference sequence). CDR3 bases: TGTGCCAGCAGCCACCCACTCAAGAGCTACGAGCAGTACTTC. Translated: CASSHPLKSYEQYF.

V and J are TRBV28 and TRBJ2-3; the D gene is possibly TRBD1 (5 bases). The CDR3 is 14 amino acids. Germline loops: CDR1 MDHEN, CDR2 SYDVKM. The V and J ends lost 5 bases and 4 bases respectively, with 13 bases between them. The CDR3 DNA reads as TGTGCCAGCAGTCAGGGCAGGGTAGCAGATACGCAGTATTTT. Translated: CASSQGRVADTQYF.

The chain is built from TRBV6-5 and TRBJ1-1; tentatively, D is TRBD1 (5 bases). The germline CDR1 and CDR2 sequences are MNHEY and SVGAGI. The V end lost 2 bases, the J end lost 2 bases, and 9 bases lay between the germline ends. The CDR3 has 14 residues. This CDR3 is CASSYAGGNTEAFF. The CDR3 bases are TGTGCCAGCAGTTACGCCGGGGGAAACACTGAAGCTTTCTTT.

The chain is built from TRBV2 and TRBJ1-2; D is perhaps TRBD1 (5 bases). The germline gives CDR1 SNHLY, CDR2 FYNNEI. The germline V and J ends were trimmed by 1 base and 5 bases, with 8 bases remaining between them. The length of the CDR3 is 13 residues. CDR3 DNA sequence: TGTGCCAGCAGTGAAGTTCGGGGGTATGGCTACACCTTC. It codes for CASSEVRGYGYTF.

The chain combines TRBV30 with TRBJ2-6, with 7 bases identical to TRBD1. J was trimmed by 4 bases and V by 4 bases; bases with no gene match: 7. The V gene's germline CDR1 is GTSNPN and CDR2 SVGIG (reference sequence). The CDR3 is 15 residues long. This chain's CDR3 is CAWTNDRAGANVLTF. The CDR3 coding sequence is TGTGCCTGGACGAATGACAGGGCCGGGGCCAACGTCCTGACTTTC. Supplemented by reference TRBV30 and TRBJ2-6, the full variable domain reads SQTIHQWPATLVQPVGSPLSLECTVEGTSNPNLYWYRQAAGRGLQLLFYSVGIGQISSEVPQNLSASRPQDRQFILSSKKLLLSDSGFYLCAWTNDRAGANVLTFGAGSRLTVL.

This CDR3 is CAISESMADNEQFF. The CDR3 DNA sequence: TGTGCCATCAGTGAGTCGATGGCAGACAATGAGCAGTTCTTC. The V gene is TRBV10-3, the J gene TRBJ2-1, with D uncertain. There are 14 residues in the CDR3. Germline V gene data show CDR1 as ENHRY and CDR2 as SYGVKD. V lost 0 bases and J 5 bases, leaving 8 bases between the germline ends.

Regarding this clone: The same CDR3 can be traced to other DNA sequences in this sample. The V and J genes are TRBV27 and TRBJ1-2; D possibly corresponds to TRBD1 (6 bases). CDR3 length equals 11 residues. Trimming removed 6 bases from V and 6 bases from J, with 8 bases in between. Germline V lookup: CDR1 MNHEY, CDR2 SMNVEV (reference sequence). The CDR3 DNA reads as TGTGCCAGCAGCGCAGGGGATGGCTACACCTTC. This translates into CASSAGDGYTF.